Each of the 2 T cell receptor beta chains below was sequenced from the same sample in a study of blood T cell repertoires in COVID-19. Measured with immunoSEQ multiplex PCR; TCRdb has only the in-frame clones, and not every one. The top ten hold 1.5% of the sample, which has 200,000 to 300,000 clones, around 87% seen once. The sequenced sample was peripheral blood. All receptors come from a woman in her 40s who had recovered from COVID-19.

The chain combines TRBV7-6 with TRBJ2-7; maybe TRBD1 (5 bases). Trimming removed 2 bases from V and 5 bases from J, with 16 bases in between. CDR1 is SGHVS, CDR2 FNYEAQ, per germline. This CDR3 has 15 residues. CDR3 region: CASSLQGSQGNEQYF. CDR3 in DNA: TGTGCCAGCAGCTTACAAGGATCTCAGGGCAACGAGCAGTACTTC.

This chain uses TRBV27 with TRBJ1-2; D uncertain. Trimming took 2 bases from V and 2 from J, leaving 15 bases between them. This CDR3 spans 16 amino acids. From germline, CDR1 is MNHEY and CDR2 SMNVEV (reference sequence). CDR3 nucleotide sequence: TGTGCCAGCAGTTTAAATTCGGAGGTTTCCAACTATGGCTACACCTTC. The encoded protein is CASSLNSEVSNYGYTF.